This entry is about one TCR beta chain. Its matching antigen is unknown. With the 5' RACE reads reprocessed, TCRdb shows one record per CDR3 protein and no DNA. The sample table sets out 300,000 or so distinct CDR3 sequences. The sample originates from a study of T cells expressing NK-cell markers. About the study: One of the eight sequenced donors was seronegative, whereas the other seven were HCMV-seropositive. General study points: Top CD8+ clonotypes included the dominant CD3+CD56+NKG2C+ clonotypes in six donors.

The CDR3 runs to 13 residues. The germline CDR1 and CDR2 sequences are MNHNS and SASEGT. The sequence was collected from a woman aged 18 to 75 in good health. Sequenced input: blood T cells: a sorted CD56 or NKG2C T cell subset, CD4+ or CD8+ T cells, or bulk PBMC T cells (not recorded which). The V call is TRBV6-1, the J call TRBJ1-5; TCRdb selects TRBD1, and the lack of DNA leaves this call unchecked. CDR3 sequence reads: CASSIRVNQPQHF.